The rows below give T cell receptor beta chains drawn from one sample of a study of cytomegalovirus exposure and HLA in healthy donors. Sequenced by immunoSEQ multiplex PCR; TCRdb stores in-frame clones only, minus some. The sample holds about 130,000 clones; 70% to 80% are singletons and the top ten take approximately 1.7%. Sequenced sample: PBMCs. The receptors stem from a woman aged 50 to 60 in good health and CMV-seronegative. Each CDR3 is given without its conserved first and last residue. Each record gives: J gene, V gene, CDR3 protein.

TRBJ1-5	TRBV12-5	ASALGKVIDNQPQH
TRBJ2-7	TRBV12-2	ASRSTGEGVKYEQY
TRBJ1-5	TRBV19	ASTSLDRGGNQPQH
TRBJ2-1	TRBV27	ASSQPRALRYNEQF
TRBJ2-7	TRBV5-4	ASSFGTLSSYEQY
TRBJ2-1	TRBV4-3	ASSQVAGRVSYNEQF
TRBJ2-2	TRBV4-3	ASSQGLAVFTGELF
TRBJ2-5	TRBV6-5	ASRGTSKTQY
TRBJ2-3	TRBV18	ASSYGQGSTDTQY
TRBJ1-2	TRBV28	ASSSPGGGLIGGYT
TRBJ2-1	TRBV27	ASSSTGGKLGEQF
TRBJ2-5	TRBV7-9	ASRLGTGGETQY
TRBJ1-2	TRBV4-1	ASSHTLGTDGYT
TRBJ2-1	TRBV4-1	ASSQVGGRANNEQF